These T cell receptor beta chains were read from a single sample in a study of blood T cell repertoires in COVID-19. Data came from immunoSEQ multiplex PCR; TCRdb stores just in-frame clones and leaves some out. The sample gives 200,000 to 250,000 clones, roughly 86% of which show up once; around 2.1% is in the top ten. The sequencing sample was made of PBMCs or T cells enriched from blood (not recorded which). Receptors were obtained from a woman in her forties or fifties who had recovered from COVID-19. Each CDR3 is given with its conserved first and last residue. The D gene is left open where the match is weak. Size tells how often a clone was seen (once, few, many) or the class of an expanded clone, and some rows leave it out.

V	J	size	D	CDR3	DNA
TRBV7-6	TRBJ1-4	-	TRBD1	CASSPQTTGGEKLFF	TGTGCCAGCAGCCCACAAACTACAGGGGGGGAAAAACTGTTTTTT
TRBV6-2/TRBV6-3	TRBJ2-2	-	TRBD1	CASSYQGDRGSGELFF	TGTGCCAGCAGTTACCAAGGAGACAGGGGGTCCGGGGAGCTGTTTTTT
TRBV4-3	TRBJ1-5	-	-	CASSQDNRGDQPQHF	TGCGCCAGCAGCCAAGATAACCGGGGGGATCAGCCCCAGCATTTT
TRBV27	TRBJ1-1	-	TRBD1	CASSLYGQGAQTEAFF	TGTGCCAGCAGTTTATACGGACAGGGGGCGCAGACTGAAGCTTTCTTT
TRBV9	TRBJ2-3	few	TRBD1	CASSPLGGEGTDTQYF	TGTGCCAGCAGCCCTTTAGGGGGCGAGGGCACAGATACGCAGTATTTT
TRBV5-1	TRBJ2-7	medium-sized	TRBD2	CASSSYSGRAGGEQYF	TGCGCCAGCAGCTCCTATAGCGGGAGGGCCGGTGGTGAGCAGTACTTC
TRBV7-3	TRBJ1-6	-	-	CASSSNRDNSPLHF	TGTGCCAGCAGCTCAAACAGGGATAATTCACCCCTCCACTTT
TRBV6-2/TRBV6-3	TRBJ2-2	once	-	CASSPIMRTGELFF	TGTGCCAGCAGTCCAATTATGAGGACCGGGGAGCTGTTTTTT
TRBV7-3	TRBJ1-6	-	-	CASSWDKEGSPLHF	TGTGCCAGCAGCTGGGACAAAGAGGGTTCACCCCTCCACTTT
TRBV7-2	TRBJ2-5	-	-	CASSFGQGRETQYF	TGTGCCAGCAGCTTTGGGCAGGGTAGGGAGACCCAGTACTTC
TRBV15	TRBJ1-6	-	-	CATSRTIGRDGSSYNSPLHF	TGTGCCACCAGCAGGACAATTGGCCGGGACGGGAGCTCCTATAATTCACCCCTCCACTTT
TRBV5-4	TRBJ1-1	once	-	CASSSQGTAEAFF	TGTGCCAGCAGCTCCCAGGGTACCGCTGAAGCTTTCTTT
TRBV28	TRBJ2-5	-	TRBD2	CASSPLFLREEETQYF	TGTGCCAGCAGCCCACTTTTTTTGCGGGAGGAGGAGACCCAGTACTTC
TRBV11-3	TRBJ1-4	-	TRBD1	CASSPRGLPNEKLFF	TGTGCCAGCAGCCCGAGGGGGCTACCTAATGAAAAACTGTTTTTT
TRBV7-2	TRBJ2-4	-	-	CASSSAGLATALYF	TGTGCCAGCAGCTCTGCAGGGTTAGCCACGGCTTTGTACTTC
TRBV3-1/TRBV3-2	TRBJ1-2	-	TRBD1	CASSQGTGSGYTF	TGTGCCAGCAGCCAAGGGACAGGGAGTGGCTACACCTTC
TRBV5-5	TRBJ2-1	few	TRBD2	CASSLARTSGVNEQFF	TGTGCCAGCAGCTTGGCGAGGACTAGCGGGGTCAATGAGCAGTTCTTC
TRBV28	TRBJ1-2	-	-	CASSLTAGYGYTF	TGTGCCAGCAGTTTGACGGCGGGCTATGGCTACACCTTC
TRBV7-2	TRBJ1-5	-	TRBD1	CASSSTGTGGQPQHF	TGTGCCAGCAGCTCAACCGGGACAGGGGGACAGCCCCAGCATTTT
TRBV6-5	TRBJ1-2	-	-	CASSPGRSGYTF	TGTGCCAGCAGTCCAGGTCGGTCCGGCTACACCTTC
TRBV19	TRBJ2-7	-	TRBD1	CASRSTGTGTYEQYF	TGTGCCAGTAGGAGCACCGGGACAGGAACCTACGAGCAGTACTTC
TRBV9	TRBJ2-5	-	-	CASSVDLGRQETQYF	TGTGCCAGCAGCGTAGATCTGGGGCGCCAAGAGACCCAGTACTTC
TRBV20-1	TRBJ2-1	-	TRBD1	CSARGQAEQFF	TGCAGTGCTAGGGGACAGGCCGAGCAGTTCTTC
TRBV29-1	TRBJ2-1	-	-	CSVPGDWGVSYNEQFF	TGCAGCGTCCCCGGGGACTGGGGCGTTTCCTACAATGAGCAGTTCTTC
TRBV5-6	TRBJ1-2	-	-	CASSLAAVRGYTF	TGTGCCAGCAGCTTGGCGGCGGTTCGCGGCTACACCTTC
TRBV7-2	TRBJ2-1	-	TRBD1	CASSSYKGQARINEQFF	TGTGCCAGCAGTTCCTATAAGGGACAGGCGAGGATCAATGAGCAGTTCTTC
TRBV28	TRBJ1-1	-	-	CASSVAPGGPEAFF	TGTGCCAGCAGTGTAGCCCCCGGGGGGCCTGAAGCTTTCTTT
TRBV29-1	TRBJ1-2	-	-	CSVAQGPNYGYTF	TGCAGCGTTGCCCAGGGGCCTAACTATGGCTACACCTTC
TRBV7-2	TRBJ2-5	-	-	CASSQGSTIQETQYF	TGTGCCAGCAGCCAGGGGTCGACTATTCAAGAGACCCAGTACTTC